Listed below are T cell receptor beta chains from one sample, sequenced in a study of cytomegalovirus exposure and HLA in healthy donors. Some clones are missing from TCRdb's copy, which holds only in-frame ones; the method was immunoSEQ multiplex PCR. The data hold roughly 100,000 clones, with about 71% observed a single time. Sequencing input: PBMCs. The receptors come from a woman between 45 and 60 years old in good health and CMV-seronegative. Each CDR3 is given with its conserved first and last residue. The D gene is left open where the match is weak. The listing skips clone size in some rows; elsewhere it reads once, few, many or a size class.

cdr3_aa	cdr3_nt	d_call	clone_size	v_call	j_call
CASRWGSGKTYEQYF	TGTGCCAGCAGGTGGGGTAGCGGGAAGACCTACGAGCAGTACTTC	TRBD2	-	TRBV6-4	TRBJ2-7
CASSQDGGWEAQYF	TGTGCCAGCAGCCAAGACGGGGGATGGGAGGCCCAGTACTTC	-	-	TRBV14	TRBJ2-5
CASSLIGVSIHGYTF	TGTGCCAGCAGCTTAATAGGAGTCAGCATCCATGGCTACACCTTC	-	-	TRBV7-9	TRBJ1-2
CASSLADGNTIYF	TGTGCCAGCTCACTGGCAGATGGAAACACCATATATTTT	-	few	TRBV18	TRBJ1-3
CASSQERYISPLHF	TGTGCCAGCAGCCAAGAGCGATATATATCACCCCTCCACTTT	-	-	TRBV14	TRBJ1-6
CASSLGAGSQETQYF	TGTGCCAGCAGCTTAGGGGCGGGGAGTCAAGAGACCCAGTACTTC	-	-	TRBV11-2	TRBJ2-5
CASSGGGYGELFF	TGTGCCAGCAGTGGGGGGGGGTATGGGGAGCTGTTTTTT	TRBD2	-	TRBV25-1	TRBJ2-2
CASSLDQGFYEQYF	TGTGCCAGCAGCTTGGATCAGGGATTCTACGAGCAGTACTTC	-	-	TRBV5-4	TRBJ2-7
CASRQREGVRSPLHF	TGTGCCAGCAGGCAAAGGGAGGGGGTCAGGTCACCCCTCCACTTT	-	-	TRBV11-2	TRBJ1-6
CASSAGTGWYYGYTF	TGTGCCAGCAGCGCCGGGACAGGGTGGTACTATGGCTACACCTTC	TRBD1	few	TRBV7-9	TRBJ1-2
CASSPRSGTDQETQYF	TGTGCCAGCTCACCACGGTCCGGGACAGATCAAGAGACCCAGTACTTC	TRBD1	-	TRBV18	TRBJ2-5
CASSIQGYEQYF	TGTGCCAGCAGCATACAGGGCTACGAGCAGTACTTC	-	-	TRBV2	TRBJ2-7
CASSPSVEDTQYF	TGTGCCAGCTCACCGTCGGTTGAAGATACGCAGTATTTT	-	few	TRBV18	TRBJ2-3
CASSPGAGETQYF	TGTGCCAGCTCACCGGGGGCAGGGGAGACCCAGTACTTC	-	-	TRBV18	TRBJ2-5
CASSPRPWRQSTDTQYF	TGTGCCAGCTCACCCCGGCCATGGCGACAGAGCACAGATACGCAGTATTTT	-	few	TRBV18	TRBJ2-3
CASSRQGDYEQYF	TGTGCCAGCAGCCGACAGGGGGACTACGAGCAGTACTTC	TRBD1	-	TRBV7-2	TRBJ2-7
CASSWGTGTGGSYEQYF	TGTGCCAGCAGCTGGGGAACCGGGACAGGGGGCTCCTACGAGCAGTACTTC	TRBD1	few	TRBV5-4	TRBJ2-7
CASSQGNLAGGAQETQYF	TGCGCCAGCAGCCAAGGGAATCTAGCGGGGGGCGCCCAAGAGACCCAGTACTTC	TRBD2	-	TRBV4-1	TRBJ2-5
CASSFGQGGSGANVLTF	TGTGCCAGCAGCTTCGGACAGGGAGGATCTGGGGCCAACGTCCTGACTTTC	TRBD1	-	TRBV7-9	TRBJ2-6
CASRPGGTDTQYF	TGCGCCAGCAGACCCGGGGGAACAGATACGCAGTATTTT	-	-	TRBV10-1	TRBJ2-3
CASSVDGETQYF	TGTGCCAGCAGCGTAGACGGGGAGACCCAGTACTTC	-	few	TRBV9	TRBJ2-5
CASSGGSQETQYF	TGTGCCAGCTCAGGTGGGAGCCAAGAGACCCAGTACTTC	-	-	TRBV18	TRBJ2-5
CASSEAVQAGANVLTF	TGTGCCAGCAGTGAAGCAGTACAGGCTGGGGCCAACGTCCTGACTTTC	-	-	TRBV6-1	TRBJ2-6
CASSLEAGGTKNIQYF	TGTGCCAGCAGCTTAGAAGCGGGGGGGACCAAAAACATTCAGTACTTC	TRBD2	-	TRBV7-2	TRBJ2-4
CASSGSREGNTEAFF	TGTGCCAGCAGCGGTAGCAGGGAGGGTAACACTGAAGCTTTCTTT	-	few	TRBV5-6	TRBJ1-1
CAWSETGGTEAFF	TGTGCCTGGAGTGAGACAGGGGGAACTGAAGCTTTCTTT	TRBD1	-	TRBV30	TRBJ1-1
CASTKRQGVTEAFF	TGTGCCAGTACCAAGAGACAGGGGGTGACTGAAGCTTTCTTT	TRBD1	-	TRBV19	TRBJ1-1
CASSPWGGGNEQFF	TGTGCCAGCAGCCCCTGGGGAGGGGGCAATGAGCAGTTCTTC	-	-	TRBV11-3	TRBJ2-1
CASSRDRGPEGYTF	TGTGCCAGCAGTCGGGACAGGGGGCCGGAAGGCTACACCTTC	TRBD1	-	TRBV2	TRBJ1-2
CASSLAPSGGVSSYNEQFF	TGCGCCAGCAGCTTGGCCCCTAGCGGGGGAGTGAGCTCCTACAATGAGCAGTTCTTC	TRBD2	-	TRBV5-1	TRBJ2-1
CASSFLQGAGDTQYF	TGTGCCAGCAGCTTTTTACAGGGGGCTGGAGATACGCAGTATTTT	TRBD1	-	TRBV5-5	TRBJ2-3
CASSTAWTGTSSYEQYF	TGTGCCAGCAGCACCGCCTGGACAGGTACGAGCTCCTACGAGCAGTACTTC	TRBD1	-	TRBV11-3	TRBJ2-7
CASSLGSAEGETQYF	TGTGCCAGCAGCTTAGGTTCCGCCGAGGGAGAGACCCAGTACTTC	-	-	TRBV5-4	TRBJ2-5
CASSLTGPNQPQHF	TGTGCCAGCAGCCTTACAGGGCCCAATCAGCCCCAGCATTTT	-	few	TRBV2	TRBJ1-5
CASSYSTDRAGYTF	TGTGCCAGCAGTTACTCCACCGACAGGGCGGGCTACACCTTC	TRBD1	once	TRBV6-5	TRBJ1-2
CASSLDLSSSYNEQFF	TGTGCCAGCAGCTTGGACCTTTCGAGCTCCTACAATGAGCAGTTCTTC	-	-	TRBV5-6	TRBJ2-1
CASSVDRGSFSGANVLTF	TGTGCCAGCAGTGTCGACAGGGGTTCATTTTCTGGGGCCAACGTCCTGACTTTC	TRBD1	-	TRBV6-1	TRBJ2-6
CASSRGQVLSYEQYF	TGTGCCAGCAGTCGAGGACAGGTGTTATCCTACGAGCAGTACTTC	TRBD1	-	TRBV28	TRBJ2-7
CASSNLGLELFYEQYF	TGTGCCAGCAGTAATTTGGGACTAGAACTCTTCTACGAGCAGTACTTC	TRBD2	-	TRBV6-6	TRBJ2-7
CASSLQGAMDGYTF	TGCGCCAGCAGTTTACAGGGGGCGATGGATGGCTACACCTTC	TRBD1	-	TRBV10-2	TRBJ1-2
CASSGQASSYNSPLHF	TGTGCCAGCAGCGGGCAGGCAAGCTCCTATAATTCACCCCTCCACTTT	-	-	TRBV7-8	TRBJ1-6
CASSQDVGAGGEKLFF	TGTGCCAGCAGCCAAGATGTAGGGGCAGGCGGTGAAAAACTGTTTTTT	-	-	TRBV4-2	TRBJ1-4
CASSTLPRYDRSQTHQETQYF	TGTGCCAGTAGTACCCTTCCCCGGTATGACAGGAGCCAAACACACCAAGAGACCCAGTACTTC	-	-	TRBV19	TRBJ2-5
CASSFLGDNEQFF	TGTGCCAGCAGTTTTCTCGGGGACAATGAGCAGTTCTTC	-	-	TRBV27	TRBJ2-1
CASRGGGGETQYF	TGTGCCAGCCGCGGGGGGGGCGGGGAGACCCAGTACTTC	TRBD2	-	TRBV6-6	TRBJ2-5
CASSEVANYYRNEQFF	TGTGCCAGCAGTGAAGTGGCAAACTATTATCGCAATGAGCAGTTCTTC	-	-	TRBV2	TRBJ2-1
CASSPAGTTDTGELFF	TGTGCCAGCAGCCCCGCCGGGACAACGGACACCGGGGAGCTGTTTTTT	-	-	TRBV5-8	TRBJ2-2
CASSIGAGTGELFF	TGTGCCAGCAGCATAGGAGCGGGTACCGGGGAGCTGTTTTTT	-	-	TRBV7-9	TRBJ2-2